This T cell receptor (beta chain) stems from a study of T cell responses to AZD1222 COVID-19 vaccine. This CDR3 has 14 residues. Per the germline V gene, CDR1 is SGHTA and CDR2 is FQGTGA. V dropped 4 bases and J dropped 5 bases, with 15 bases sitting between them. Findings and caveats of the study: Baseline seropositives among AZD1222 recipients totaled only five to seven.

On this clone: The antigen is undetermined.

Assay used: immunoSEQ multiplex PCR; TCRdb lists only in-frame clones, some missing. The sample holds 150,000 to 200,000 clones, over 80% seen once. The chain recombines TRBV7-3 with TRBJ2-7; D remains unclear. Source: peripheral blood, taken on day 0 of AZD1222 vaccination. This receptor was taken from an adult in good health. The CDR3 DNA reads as TGTGCCAGCAGCTCCCGATCCACCGTGGACGAGCAGTACGTC. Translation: CASSSRSTVDEQYV.